This T cell receptor beta chain comes out of a study of shared clonotypes between healthy human individuals. Profiling relied on immunoSEQ multiplex PCR, and the TCRdb table lists in-frame clones only, not all of them. The sample holds 300,000 to 400,000 clones, around 67% seen once. Germline CDR1 SGDLS, CDR2 YYNGEE. The CDR3 has 16 residues. V was shortened by 0 bases and J by 7 bases, with 17 bases between the two germline ends. Source material: memory CD4+ T cells sorted from blood. This sample's subset: CD45RA-negative fraction. The TCR comes from a young man in good health. J is TRBJ1-3 and V is TRBV9, with D possibly TRBD1 on 5 matching bases. The CDR3 region has the DNA TGTGCCAGCAGCGTAGCACCGCGGACGGAGGGGAACACCATATATTTT. This sequence encodes CASSVAPRTEGNTIYF. The full variable domain, with the rest looked up from reference TRBV9 and TRBJ1-3, is DSGVTQTPKHLITATGQRVTLRCSPRSGDLSVYWYQQSLDQGLQFLIQYYNGEERAKGNILERFSAQQFPDLHSELNLSSLELGDSALYFCASSVAPRTEGNTIYFGEGSWLTVV.